This T cell receptor (beta chain) comes out of a study of OX40 agonist ivuxolimab in advanced cancers. Profiled with immunoSEQ multiplex PCR; TCRdb holds only in-frame clones, not every one. The repertoire consists of 60,000 to 65,000 clones, with around nine tenths occurring once and the leading ten covering 25%. Excluded were patients having autoimmune disease history or systemic immunosuppression. This CDR3 has 15 amino acids. With V trimmed by 2 bases and J by 7 bases, 8 bases remained unmatched. Germline V gene sequence: CDR1 SQVTM, CDR2 ANQGSEA. The sequence was obtained from an adult with an advanced solid tumor such as melanoma, head and neck, liver or kidney cancer. The chain has TRBV29-1 and TRBJ2-2, with 9 bases fitting TRBD1. Sequenced here: CD4+ or CD8+ T cells sorted from blood, sampled in a trial of the OX40 agonist ivuxolimab. This CDR3 reads CSVETWDRDHGELFF. CDR3 nucleotides: TGCAGCGTTGAAACGTGGGACAGGGATCACGGGGAGCTGTTTTTT.